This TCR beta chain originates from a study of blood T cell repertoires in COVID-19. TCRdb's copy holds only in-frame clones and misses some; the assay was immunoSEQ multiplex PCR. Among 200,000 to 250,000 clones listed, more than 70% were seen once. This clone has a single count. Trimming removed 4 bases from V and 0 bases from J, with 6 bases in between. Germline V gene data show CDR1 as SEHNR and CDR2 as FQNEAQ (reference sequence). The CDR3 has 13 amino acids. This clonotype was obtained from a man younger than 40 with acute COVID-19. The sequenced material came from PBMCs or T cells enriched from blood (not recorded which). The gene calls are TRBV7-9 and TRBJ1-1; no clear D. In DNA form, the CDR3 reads TGTGCCAGCAGCTACAACATGAACACTGAAGCTTTCTTT. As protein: CASSYNMNTEAFF.